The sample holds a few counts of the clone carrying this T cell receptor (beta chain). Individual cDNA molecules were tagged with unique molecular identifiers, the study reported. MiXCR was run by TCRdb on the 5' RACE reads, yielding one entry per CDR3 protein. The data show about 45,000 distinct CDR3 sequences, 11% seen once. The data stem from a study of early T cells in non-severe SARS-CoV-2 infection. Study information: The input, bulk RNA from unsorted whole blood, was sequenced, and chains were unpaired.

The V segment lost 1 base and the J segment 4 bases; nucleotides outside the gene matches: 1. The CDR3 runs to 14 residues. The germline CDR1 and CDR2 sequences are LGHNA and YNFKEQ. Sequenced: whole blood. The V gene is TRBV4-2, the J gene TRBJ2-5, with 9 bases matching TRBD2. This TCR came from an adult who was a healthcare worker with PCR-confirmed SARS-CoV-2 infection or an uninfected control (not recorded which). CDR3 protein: CASSQGLAVETQYF. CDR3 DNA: TGTGCCAGCAGCCAAGGACTAGCGGTAGAGACCCAGTACTTC.